This record covers a single T cell receptor beta chain. The antigen is undetermined. CDR1 SGHNT and CDR2 YYREEE come from the germline V gene (reference sequence). The CDR3 has 11 residues. Trimming stripped 3 bases from V and 3 bases from J, with 3 bases between. The data are from a study of cytomegalovirus exposure and HLA in healthy donors. Study in general: HLA-typed donors were the source of some 85 million unique TCRs, which an early data release held.

Overall study findings and caveats: A missense variant in DCLRE1C was later tied to TCR beta V- and J-gene trimming. With further analysis later on, most CMV-associated TCR beta chains appeared HLA-restricted. Accounts indicate the classifier identified cytomegalovirus status with strong specificity and sensitivity.

The PCR ran on 60 Vbeta and 13 Jbeta primers. This table comes from immunoSEQ multiplex PCR, and its TCRdb copy is limited to in-frame clones, with some not included. With 30,000 to 40,000 clones in the sample, the ten largest clones hold 5.5% to 7%. Sample: PBMCs. The receptor comes from a human donor in good health. The rearrangement joins TRBV5-4 to TRBJ1-2; D gene ambiguous. The DNA for the CDR3 is TGTGCCAGCAGCTCTGACTATGGCTACACCTTC. This translates into CASSSDYGYTF.